This T cell receptor (beta chain) was sequenced for a study of T cell repertoires in cytomegalovirus infection. This clonotype has a count of ten or more. One entry per CDR3 protein, called by TCRdb with MiXCR from the reads. Counted here are hundreds of thousands of distinct CDR3 sequences, around 9.5% occurring once; the ten biggest clones make up approximately 4.5%. The CDR3 is 20 amino acids. Germline V lookup: CDR1 SGHNT, CDR2 YYREEE (reference sequence). The J segment lost 2 bases and the V segment lost 4 bases, leaving 16 bases of the junction unmatched. The TCR comes from a human donor in good health (CMV status not recorded). Some clones in this sample may be carry-over from other donors' samples. This chain joins TRBV5-4 and TRBJ2-1; TRBD2 matches 12 bases. Sequencing was done on a sample of PBMCs. The CDR3: CASSPLTSGGTRGAYNEQFF. The CDR3 DNA follows: TGTGCCAGCAGCCCTCTCACTAGCGGGGGGACCAGGGGAGCCTACAATGAGCAGTTCTTC.